These 22 T cell receptor beta chains were sequenced from one sample in a study of molecular identifiers for immune sequencing clone quantification. TCRdb reanalysed the PCR reads using MiXCR and keeps one entry per CDR3 protein. The table includes about 630,000 distinct CDR3 sequences, about 25% detected once. The source material was naive CD8+ T cells from blood, with Jurkat cell RNA spiked in. The subset denotes: FACS-sorted CD8+CD4-CCR7+CD45RA+ naive T cells. The receptor source for this set is a human donor in good health. Some libraries in this study had Jurkat cell RNA spiked in.

To note about this clonotype: A much larger clone lies a single base off, so this may be a read error. The rearrangement uses TRBV20-1 and TRBJ1-4, with D tentatively TRBD1 (5 bases). The V end was cut by 5 bases, the J end by 8 bases, with 15 bases between. This CDR3 is 13 amino acids long. The germline V gene encodes CDR1 DFQATT and CDR2 SNEGSKA (reference sequence). CDR3 protein: CSAAGPLAEKLFF. CDR3 nucleotide sequence: TGCAGTGCTGCGGGACCCTTAGCGGAAAAACTGTTTTTT.

On this clonotype: A much larger clone lies one base from this, so it may be a read error. V gene TRBV12-3 or TRBV12-4 combines with J gene TRBJ1-1, with D unresolved. V lost 8 bases and J 5 bases, leaving 12 bases between the germline ends. This CDR3 is built from 12 residues. CDR3 region: CASGENRTEAFF. CDR3 nucleotides: TGTGCCAGCGGGGAAAACAGAACTGAAGCTTTCTTT.

In this sample, this clonotype turned up a few times. This chain joins TRBV10-3 and TRBJ2-3; either TRBD1 or TRBD2 may fit D (6 bases each). V was trimmed by 6 bases and J by 2 bases, leaving 21 bases between them. Germline V gene lookup returns CDR1 ENHRY and CDR2 SYGVKD. This CDR3 contains 17 residues. CDR3 DNA sequence: TGTGCCATCAGCGGTGAGGGTTTCGGGGGCCCCACAGATACGCAGTATTTT. This gives the protein CAISGEGFGGPTDTQYF.

The chain uses TRBV27 and TRBJ2-1, with 14 bases fitting TRBD2. CDR1 and CDR2 (germline): MNHEY, SMNVEV (reference sequence). The trim removed 6 bases at V and 8 bases at J, leaving 9 bases unmatched. The CDR3 has 16 amino acids. This chain's CDR3 is CASSIGLAGGRDEQFF. DNA of the CDR3: TGTGCCAGCAGCATCGGACTAGCGGGAGGTCGGGATGAGCAGTTCTTC.

This clonotype has ten or more counts. The V call is TRBV4-2, the J call TRBJ2-1; D is unclear. V shed 4 bases and J shed 6 bases, with 13 bases lying between them. Germline V CDR1 and CDR2: LGHNA, YNFKEQ. This CDR3 has 14 amino acids. CDR3: CASSPLANSNEQFF. The CDR3 DNA reads as TGTGCCAGCAGCCCCCTGGCCAACTCCAATGAGCAGTTCTTC.

Notes on this clonotype: A read error may be the cause here, since a much bigger clone is one base away. The gene calls are TRBV14 and TRBJ1-4; TRBD1 matches at 7 bases. Germline CDR1 reads SGHDN; CDR2 reads FVKESK. This CDR3 is 14 amino acids long. This CDR3 is CASSQGQGREKLSF. CDR3 in DNA: TGTGCCAGCAGCCAAGGACAGGGTCGAGAAAAACTGTCTTTT. Combining the CDR3 with reference TRBV14 and TRBJ1-4 gives the whole variable domain EAGVTQFPSHSVIEKGQTVTLRCDPISGHDNLYWYRRVMGKEIKFLLHFVKESKQDESGMPNNRFLAERTGGTYSTLKVQPAELEDSGVYFCASSQGQGREKLSFGSGTQLSVL.

This clonotype was counted ten times or more. The genes are TRBV4-3 and TRBJ2-5, with D maybe TRBD2 (5 bases). Germline V gene sequence: CDR1 LGHNA, CDR2 YSLEER. V was trimmed by 0 bases and J by 5 bases, leaving 10 bases between them. The CDR3 sequence is 14 residues long. CDR3 bases: TGCGCCAGCAGCCAAGATAGGAGGTGGGAGACCCAGTACTTC. It codes for CASSQDRRWETQYF.

This clonotype was observed at least ten times. V and J are TRBV6-1 and TRBJ1-5, with 7 bases matching TRBD1. Germline-derived CDR1 and CDR2 are MNHNS and SASEGT. V lost 0 bases and J lost 0; bases outside the gene matches: 2. There are 16 residues in the CDR3. The CDR3 sequence: CASSEAGGSSNQPQHF. DNA for the CDR3: TGTGCCAGCAGTGAAGCAGGGGGCTCTAGCAATCAGCCCCAGCATTTT.

This clonotype was detected a few times. This chain connects TRBV12-3 or TRBV12-4 to TRBJ2-7; 10 bases line up with TRBD2. The CDR3 loop spans 14 amino acids. With V trimmed by 5 bases and J by 5 bases, 6 bases remained unmatched. CDR3 coding DNA: TGTGCCAGCAGTACCTCGCTAGCGGGAGACGAGCAGTACTTC. Amino acid sequence: CASSTSLAGDEQYF.

The V gene is TRBV18, the J gene TRBJ2-1, with D possibly being TRBD1 (6 bases). Germline CDR1 KGHSH, CDR2 LQKENI. Trimming took 6 bases from V and 10 from J, leaving 13 bases between them. The CDR3 is 12 residues long. CDR3 in amino acids: CASSTGLGEQFF. CDR3 sequence (DNA): TGTGCCAGCTCTACAGGGTTAGGGGAGCAGTTCTTC.

The chain joins TRBV7-9 to TRBJ2-7; 8 bases align to TRBD2. This CDR3 comprises 14 residues. Germline CDR1 reads SEHNR; CDR2 reads FQNEAQ (reference sequence). The ends lost 6 bases at V and 2 bases at J; junction bases unmatched: 6. The CDR3 sequence: CASSSTSGPYEQYF. The CDR3 nucleotides are TGTGCCAGCAGTTCCACTAGCGGACCCTACGAGCAGTACTTC.

On this clonotype itself: The CDR3 end shows no conserved phenylalanine or tryptophan, and so a read error is likely. CDR3 DNA: TGCAGTGCTAGGCCGGGACAGGGGTACACTGAAGCTTTCTCT. Translating it yields CSARPGQGYTEAFS. The chain recombines TRBV20-1 with TRBJ1-1, with 10 positions matching TRBD1. Trimming took 3 bases from V and 3 from J; bases not matched to a gene: 4. The V gene's germline CDR1 is DFQATT and CDR2 SNEGSKA (reference sequence). CDR3 length: 14 amino acids.

The chain has TRBV13 and TRBJ2-5; 7 bases agree with TRBD2. The germline V gene has CDR1 PRHDT and CDR2 FYEKMQ (reference sequence). V was clipped by 5 bases and J by 2 bases; unmatched bases: 8. CDR3 length equals 15 residues. This CDR3 reads CASSPSGFLQETQYF. The CDR3, as DNA: TGTGCCAGCAGCCCTAGCGGCTTCCTACAAGAGACCCAGTACTTC.

This clonotype turned up a few times. The chain joins TRBV29-1 to TRBJ2-5; D ambiguous. This CDR3 is 11 amino acids long. Germline V gene data show CDR1 as SQVTM and CDR2 as ANQGSEA. Trimming pared 6 bases from V and 1 base from J, leaving 6 bases between. The CDR3 protein is CSVHSQETQYF. CDR3 sequence (DNA): TGCAGCGTCCACAGCCAAGAGACCCAGTACTTC.

V gene TRBV6-5 combines with J gene TRBJ2-1, with 7 positions matching TRBD1. Germline V gives CDR1 MNHEY, CDR2 SVGAGI. The CDR3 has 16 amino acids. Unmatched junction bases numbered 10, after V lost 5 bases and J lost 3 bases. CDR3 DNA: TGTGCCAGCAGTATCACAGGGGCGGGTGACTACAATGAGCAGTTCTTC. Translated: CASSITGAGDYNEQFF.

This clonotype was counted only a few times. The chain recombines TRBV5-6 with TRBJ2-5; D is perhaps TRBD1 or TRBD2 (6 bases each). V was trimmed by 4 bases and J by 3 bases, leaving 19 bases between them. Germline V gene sequence: CDR1 SGHDT, CDR2 YYEEEE. This CDR3 comprises 16 residues. CDR3: CASSLPTGAVKETQYF. The CDR3 DNA sequence: TGTGCCAGCAGCCTTCCGACGGGGGCCGTAAAAGAGACCCAGTACTTC.

The chain joins TRBV9 to TRBJ2-2; the D call may be TRBD1 or TRBD2 (5 bases each). The V end was cut by 3 bases, the J end by 3 bases, with 18 bases between. The CDR3 is made up of 17 amino acids. CDR1 and CDR2 (germline): SGDLS, YYNGEE. The CDR3 spells CASSESEGRGDTGELFF. CDR3 in DNA: TGTGCCAGCAGCGAGTCCGAGGGGAGAGGTGACACCGGGGAGCTGTTTTTT.

This chain uses TRBV21-1 with TRBJ2-5; TRBD2 reflects the table's D call only, with no check against the DNA. TRBV21-1 is a known pseudogene. This CDR3 is 18 amino acids long. This CDR3 is CASSNWYGTSGQPRTQYF. The CDR3 coding sequence is TGTGCCAGCAGCAACTGGTACGGGACTAGCGGGCAACCGCGGACCCAGTACTTC.

This clonotype was seen at least ten times. The rearrangement joins TRBV7-9 to TRBJ2-2; D is unresolved. CDR1 is SEHNR, CDR2 FQNEAQ, per germline (reference sequence). CDR3 length: 13 residues. Trimming took 5 bases from V and 5 from J, leaving 9 bases between them. CDR3 nucleotide sequence: TGTGCCAGCAGCCCAGCCCTTACCGGGGAGCTGTTTTTT. Encoded protein: CASSPALTGELFF.

At least ten counts were recorded for this clonotype. The V call is TRBV7-9, the J call TRBJ1-1; D is perhaps TRBD1 (5 bases). Germline V gene sequence: CDR1 SEHNR, CDR2 FQNEAQ (reference sequence). CDR3 length equals 14 residues. V was shortened by 5 bases and J by 6 bases, with 16 bases between the two germline ends. The CDR3 DNA reads TGTGCCAGCAGCCCCCCGCAGGGTCCCCCTGAAGCTTTCTTT. This translates into CASSPPQGPPEAFF. The whole variable domain, filled in from reference TRBV7-9 and TRBJ1-1, reads DTGVSQNPRHKITKRGQNVTFRCDPISEHNRLYWYRQTLGQGPEFLTYFQNEAQLEKSRLLSDRFSAERPKGSFSTLEIQRTEQGDSAMYLCASSPPQGPPEAFFGQGTRLTVV.

CDR3 nucleotides: TGTGCCATCAGCGAAACCACGGGGGGATACCAGCCCCAGCATTTT. Translation: CAISETTGGYQPQHF. The V gene is TRBV10-3, the J gene TRBJ1-5, with D perhaps TRBD1 (5 bases). The CDR3 loop spans 15 amino acids. With 6 bases removed from V and 7 bases from J, the gap between germline ends came to 19 bases. Germline V gene data show CDR1 as ENHRY and CDR2 as SYGVKD.

This chain uses TRBV5-4 with TRBJ1-2; D not certain. The CDR3 sequence is 12 residues long. Germline lookup yields CDR1 SGHNT and CDR2 YYREEE (reference sequence). V was pared by 1 base and J by 8 bases, with 9 bases between. CDR3 protein: CASSLTNAGYTF. The CDR3 DNA reads TGTGCCAGCAGCTTGACGAACGCAGGCTACACCTTC.